This TCR beta chain came from a study of T cell repertoires in cytomegalovirus infection. For the study at large: The public TCR beta signatures pointed to both CMV infection and matching HLA type.

TCRdb ran MiXCR on the reads and lists one entry per CDR3 protein. The table shows fewer than 550,000 distinct CDR3 sequences, with approximately 17% occurring only once. This CDR3 is 14 amino acids long. V gave up 4 bases and J gave up 2 bases; unmatched junction bases: 4. Germline V gene data show CDR1 as SGHRS and CDR2 as YFSETQ. As to this clonotype: Its matching antigen is unknown.

General study points: Predominance within the ex vivo response was attributable to HLA-C-restricted CMV-specific TCR beta clonotypes. Public TCR beta family frequency separated CMV-and-HLA carriers, including in an independent cohort.

The clonotype was recovered from a human donor in good health (CMV status not recorded). Some clones in this sample may be carry-over from other donors' samples. The J gene is TRBJ2-5, the V gene TRBV5-1; 8 positions match TRBD2. What was sequenced was CD8+ T cells from PBMCs. The CDR3 nucleotides are TGCGCCAGCAGCGGAGCGGGGGTACAAGAGACCCAGTACTTC. As protein: CASSGAGVQETQYF.